The present entry profiles one T cell receptor (beta chain) with its context. These data belong to a study of CD8 T cells in Susac syndrome. For the study at large: Clinically active disease was present in roughly 6 of the sequenced Susac syndrome patients. Roughly eight of these patients were in remission. Patients with Susac syndrome were therapy-naive, on corticosteroids, or on intravenous immunoglobulin alone at blood draw.

Reverse transcription of roughly 0.45 to 1 ug RNA was performed with random hexamers. Amplification of the TCR beta CDR3 was carried out by immunoSEQ multiplex PCR, which spanned a total of 54 Vbeta and 13 Jbeta segments. TCRdb independently ran MiXCR on the immunoSEQ multiplex PCR reads; one entry per CDR3 protein. The data show around 110,000 distinct CDR3 sequences, with just under 95% seen just once and more than 0.25% held by the top ten. The CDR3 extends over 15 amino acids. CDR1 SQVTM and CDR2 ANQGSEA come from the germline V gene. After removal of 7 bases from V and 1 base from J, the junction contained 8 bases not matched to a gene. Negative isolation yielded CD4+ and CD8+ T cells, and FACS enriched TEMRA cells.

Source material: CD8+ T cells from PBMCs. This receptor was obtained from a human donor with Susac syndrome. The genes are TRBV29-1 and TRBJ1-2; 11 nucleotides line up with TRBD1. The CDR3 nucleotides read TGCAGCGGAATTATAGGGACAGGGGGTAACTATGGCTACACCTTC. This sequence encodes CSGIIGTGGNYGYTF.